This TCR beta chain appears in the sequencing data of a study of identical twins. General study findings and limits: Out-of-frame TCR alpha sharing in monozygotic twins exceeded recombination model predictions. Analyses based on zero insertions could be partly confounded by invariant MAIT and iNKT cells. Out-of-frame alpha sequences shared by twins showed excess low generation probability.

With respect to this clonotype: Antigen unknown. Compared with germline, one end of the junction differs, possibly owing to a read error.

Germline CDR1 and CDR2: MNHNY and SVGAGI (reference sequence). The CDR3 length is 15 residues. A single record per CDR3 protein comes from TCRdb applying MiXCR to the 5' RACE reads. The sample lists about 1.7 million distinct CDR3 sequences; roughly 35% were seen once. This receptor was identified in a newborn girl in good health. This chain connects TRBV6-6 to TRBJ2-7; D possibly matches TRBD1 or TRBD2 (6 bases each). Sample: cord blood. CDR3 bases: TGTGCCAGCAGTACCGACAGGAGGGGGTCATACGGGCAGTACTTC. Its protein is CASSTDRRGSYGQYF.